This T cell receptor beta chain is from a study of beta chain features in type 1 diabetes (dated by TCRdb to 2016 to 2018). General notes on the study: Mean age, gender distribution, total cell number and subset yield were not different between patients and healthy donors. A total of about 100,000,000 sorted cells were examined across all samples, and RNA yield correlated strongly with the number of cells per subset. In the study, TCRB repertoires of sorted circulating CD4+ T cell subsets from recently diagnosed type 1 diabetes patients were compared with those of matched healthy donors. Regulatory and stem cell-like memory subsets were isolated from only 8 patients and roughly eight healthy donors, whereas naive and central memory subsets came from all 28 donors.

The entire isolated RNA was reverse transcribed using the High Capacity cDNA Reverse Transcription Kit, and thus expressed TCRB transcripts were sequenced. Deep immunoSEQ sequencing was performed on naive, central memory and regulatory T cell samples, with an average of roughly 4 million total reads per sample. Sorted cells were lysed in RLT buffer, and RNA was extracted using DNase-treated RNeasy Micro or Mini kits according to cell number. To prevent cross-contamination, each cell subset was processed individually, whereas patient and healthy donor samples were processed jointly. The immunoSEQ multiplex PCR was used to amplify TCRB sequences from cDNA, yielding 87-bp fragments that span the CDR3 region. The amplicons were sequenced using the Illumina HiSeq platform. Turning to the authors' computational methods: Synthetic template baselines were used to correct PCR bias computationally, reads within Hamming distance 2 were collapsed, and singletons that could not be merged were discarded. By aligning reads against IMGT, V, D and J genes, CDR3 length, and insertions or deletions at six rearrangement sites were assigned. Within each subset, clonotype counts were normalized to the number of sorted cells before true diversity and Gini coefficients were calculated with the tcR R package. The overlap coefficient, calculated on TCRB nucleotide sequences, was used to measure repertoire sharing. Out-of-frame TCRB sequences from naive cells were analyzed as a proxy for the pre-selection repertoire. Entries here come from immuneACCESS through TCRdb and include only in-frame sequences with V and J called. Some clones fail to appear in such tables; in the studies checked, an unresolved V gene covers under half of the shortfall, and the cause of the remainder is unknown. From that table come the V and J calls and clone size; the DNA was used to work out D and trimming. Counted in this sample were roughly 700,000 clones; 10% to 15% of them appeared once. 0.022% of the sample comes from the top ten.

Overall study outcomes, separate from this receptor: Because cDNA rather than genomic DNA was sequenced, highly expressing activated cells could have been over-represented, although no difference in activation and CD3 levels was found between groups. Only small numbers of individuals were included in the HLA sub-analyses, which left unresolved whether HLA type had any influence on TCRB rearrangement. Naive, central memory and regulatory TCRB repertoires appeared to be more alike among patients than among healthy donors. At VDJ recombination sites, patients with type 1 diabetes made fewer insertions and deleted more nucleotides, a pattern implying thymic rearrangement abnormalities. Type 1 diabetes patients showed a moderate but significant shortening of TCRB CDR3 length in all four CD4+ subsets. Shorter templates might have been favored by PCR, but patient and control samples were amplified and corrected together, so both groups would have been affected equally by any skew.

Each donor gave one peripheral blood draw, averaging roughly 120 mL, which was collected into heparinised tubes. Using a panel that included CD45RO, CCR7, CD25, CD127, CD95 and CD27, naive, central memory, regulatory and stem cell-like memory CD4+ T cells were sorted on a BD FACSAria II. Every sorted population had a purity above 95%. PBMCs were isolated immediately by Lymphoprep density gradient centrifugation and stained directly without culture. Samples were stained and sorted in pairs, with one healthy donor and one patient per experiment, so that batch effects were minimized. To note about this clone: What antigen it recognizes has not been identified. No base-level quality is on record; no much larger clone is a single base apart.

The germline V gene yields MDHEN for CDR1 and SYDVKM for CDR2. V lost 2 bases and J lost 5 bases; the stretch between them is 9 bases long. Including the terminal cysteine and phenylalanine, the CDR3 comprises 13 residues. Only the CDR3 part of the read is kept: 39 bases, read in frame from the first base. This clonotype originated in a man aged 18 to 30 with type 1 diabetes. The chain couples TRBV28 to TRBJ2-5; the D segment cannot be called with confidence. The sample comprised naive CD4+ T cells from blood. Interpreted using the paper, the cell subset or site label stands for: true naive CD4+ T cells. The DNA is TGTGCCAGCAGTTTACCGGCTCAGGAGACCCAGTACTTC. This translates into CASSLPAQETQYF.